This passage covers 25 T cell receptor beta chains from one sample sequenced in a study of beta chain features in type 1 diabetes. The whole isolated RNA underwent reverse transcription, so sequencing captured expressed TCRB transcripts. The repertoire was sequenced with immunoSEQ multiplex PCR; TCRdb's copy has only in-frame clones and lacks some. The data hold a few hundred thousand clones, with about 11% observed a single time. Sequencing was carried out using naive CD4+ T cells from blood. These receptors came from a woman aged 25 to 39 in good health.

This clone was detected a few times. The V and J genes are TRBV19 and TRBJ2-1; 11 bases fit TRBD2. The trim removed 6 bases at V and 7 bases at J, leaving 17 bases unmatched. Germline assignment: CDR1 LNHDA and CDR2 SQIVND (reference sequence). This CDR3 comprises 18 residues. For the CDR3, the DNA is TGTGCCAGTAGCCTCTCATCCCTTAGCGGGAGGGTCCAAAATGAGCAGTTCTTC. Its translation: CASSLSSLSGRVQNEQFF.

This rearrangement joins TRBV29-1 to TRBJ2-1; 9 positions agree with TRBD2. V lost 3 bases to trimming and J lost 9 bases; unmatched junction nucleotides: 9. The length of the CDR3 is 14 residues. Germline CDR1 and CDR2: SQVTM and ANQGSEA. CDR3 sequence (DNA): TGCAGCGTTGACCGGCGGGAGGGCCGGATTGAGCAGTTCTTC. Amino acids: CSVDRREGRIEQFF.

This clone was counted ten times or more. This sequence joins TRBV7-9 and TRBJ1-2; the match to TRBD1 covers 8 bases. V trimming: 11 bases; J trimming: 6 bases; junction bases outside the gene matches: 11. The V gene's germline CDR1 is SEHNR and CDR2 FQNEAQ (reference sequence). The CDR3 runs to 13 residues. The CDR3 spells CASLPAGGNGYTF. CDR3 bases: TGTGCCTCCCTTCCTGCAGGGGGCAATGGCTACACCTTC. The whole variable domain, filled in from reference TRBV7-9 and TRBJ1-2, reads DTGVSQNPRHKITKRGQNVTFRCDPISEHNRLYWYRQTLGQGPEFLTYFQNEAQLEKSRLLSDRFSAERPKGSFSTLEIQRTEQGDSAMYLCASLPAGGNGYTFGSGTRLTVV.

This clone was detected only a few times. This CDR3 reads CASSFSTRGSEQFF. The DNA of the CDR3 is TGTGCCAGCAGTTTCTCCACTCGTGGTTCTGAGCAGTTCTTC. The chain joins TRBV27 to TRBJ2-1, with unresolved D. Germline-derived CDR1 and CDR2 are MNHEY and SMNVEV (reference sequence). CDR3 length: 14 amino acids. Deletions cut 3 bases from V and 9 bases from J, with 15 bases between.

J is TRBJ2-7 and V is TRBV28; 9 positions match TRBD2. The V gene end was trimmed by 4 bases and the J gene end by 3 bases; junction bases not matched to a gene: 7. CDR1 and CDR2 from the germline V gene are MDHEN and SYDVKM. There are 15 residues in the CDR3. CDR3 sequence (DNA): TGTGCCAGCAGTTCTTCCGGGACTAGCTTCTACGAGCAGTACTTC. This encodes CASSSSGTSFYEQYF.

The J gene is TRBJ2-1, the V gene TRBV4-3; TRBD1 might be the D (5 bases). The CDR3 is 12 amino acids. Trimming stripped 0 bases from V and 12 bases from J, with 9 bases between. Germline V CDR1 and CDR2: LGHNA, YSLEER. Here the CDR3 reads CASSQDGRVQFF. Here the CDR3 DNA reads TGCGCCAGCAGCCAAGATGGCAGGGTGCAGTTCTTC.

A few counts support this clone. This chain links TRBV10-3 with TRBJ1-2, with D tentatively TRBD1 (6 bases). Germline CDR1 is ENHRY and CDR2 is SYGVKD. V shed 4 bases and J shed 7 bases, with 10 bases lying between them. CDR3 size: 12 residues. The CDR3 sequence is CAISVGGLGYTF. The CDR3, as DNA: TGTGCCATCAGTGTCGGGGGGCTTGGCTACACCTTC.

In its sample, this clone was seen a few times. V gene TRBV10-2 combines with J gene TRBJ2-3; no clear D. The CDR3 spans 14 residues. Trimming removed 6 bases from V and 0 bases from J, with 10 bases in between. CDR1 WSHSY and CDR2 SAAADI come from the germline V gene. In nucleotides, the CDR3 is TGCGCCAGCAGAGAAGCTGCTAGCACAGATACGCAGTATTTT. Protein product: CASREAASTDTQYF.

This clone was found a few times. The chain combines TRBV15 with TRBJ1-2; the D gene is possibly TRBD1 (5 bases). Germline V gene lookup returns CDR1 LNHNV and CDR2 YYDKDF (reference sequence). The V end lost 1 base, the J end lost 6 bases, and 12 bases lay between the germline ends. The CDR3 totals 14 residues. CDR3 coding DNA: TGTGCCACCAGCAGAGCCCAGGGAAGGGATGGCTACACCTTC. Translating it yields CATSRAQGRDGYTF.

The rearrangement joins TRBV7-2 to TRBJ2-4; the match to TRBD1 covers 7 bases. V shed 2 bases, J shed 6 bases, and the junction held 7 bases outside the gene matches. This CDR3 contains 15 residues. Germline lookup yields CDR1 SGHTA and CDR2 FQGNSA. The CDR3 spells CASSLSFPGGNIQYF. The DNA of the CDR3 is TGTGCCAGCAGCTTATCCTTCCCAGGGGGAAACATTCAGTACTTC. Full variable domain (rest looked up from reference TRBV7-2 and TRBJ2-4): GAGVSQSPSNKVTEKGKDVELRCDPISGHTALYWYRQSLGQGLEFLIYFQGNSAPDKSGLPSDRFSAERTGGSVSTLTIQRTQQEDSAVYLCASSLSFPGGNIQYFGAGTRLSVL.

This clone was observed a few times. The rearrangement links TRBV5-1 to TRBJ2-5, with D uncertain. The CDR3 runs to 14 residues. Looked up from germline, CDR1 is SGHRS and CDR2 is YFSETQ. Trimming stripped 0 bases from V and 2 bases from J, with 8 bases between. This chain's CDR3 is CASSLGLQQETQYF. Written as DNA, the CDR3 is TGCGCCAGCAGCTTGGGACTGCAACAAGAGACCCAGTACTTC. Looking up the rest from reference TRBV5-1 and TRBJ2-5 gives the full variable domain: KAGVTQTPRYLIKTRGQQVTLSCSPISGHRSVSWYQQTPGQGLQFLFEYFSETQRNKGNFPGRFSGRQFSNSRSEMNVSTLELGDSALYLCASSLGLQQETQYFGPGTRLLVL.

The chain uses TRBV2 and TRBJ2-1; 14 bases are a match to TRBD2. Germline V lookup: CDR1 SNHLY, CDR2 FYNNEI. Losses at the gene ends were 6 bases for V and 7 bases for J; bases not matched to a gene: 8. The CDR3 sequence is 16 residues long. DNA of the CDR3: TGTGCCAGCAGCTCAAGACTAGCGGGAGGGGGGAATGAGCAGTTCTTC. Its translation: CASSSRLAGGGNEQFF.

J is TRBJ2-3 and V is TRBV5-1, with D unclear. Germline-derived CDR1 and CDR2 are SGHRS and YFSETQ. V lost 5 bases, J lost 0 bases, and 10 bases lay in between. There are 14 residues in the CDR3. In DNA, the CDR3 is TGCGCCAGCAGACAACCGACTAGCACAGATACGCAGTATTTT. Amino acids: CASRQPTSTDTQYF.

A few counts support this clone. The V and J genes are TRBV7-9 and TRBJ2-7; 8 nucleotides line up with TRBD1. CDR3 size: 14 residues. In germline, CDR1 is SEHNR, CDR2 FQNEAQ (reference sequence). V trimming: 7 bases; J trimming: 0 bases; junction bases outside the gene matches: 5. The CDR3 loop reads CASILTGASYEQYF. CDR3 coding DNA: TGTGCCAGCATCCTGACAGGGGCCTCCTACGAGCAGTACTTC.

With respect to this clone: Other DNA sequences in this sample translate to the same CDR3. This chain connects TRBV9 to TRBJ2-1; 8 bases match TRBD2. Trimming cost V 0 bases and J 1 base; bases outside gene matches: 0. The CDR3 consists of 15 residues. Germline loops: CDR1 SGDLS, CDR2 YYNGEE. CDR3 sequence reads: CASSVVAGSYNEQFF. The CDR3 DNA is TGTGCCAGCAGCGTAGTAGCGGGATCCTACAATGAGCAGTTCTTC.

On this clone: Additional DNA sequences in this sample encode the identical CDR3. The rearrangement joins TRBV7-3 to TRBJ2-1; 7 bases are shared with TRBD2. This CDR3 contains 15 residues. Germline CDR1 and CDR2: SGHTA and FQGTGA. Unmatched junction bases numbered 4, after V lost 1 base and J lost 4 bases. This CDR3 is CASSLKLAEYNEQFF. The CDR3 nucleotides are TGTGCCAGCAGCTTAAAGCTAGCGGAATACAATGAGCAGTTCTTC.

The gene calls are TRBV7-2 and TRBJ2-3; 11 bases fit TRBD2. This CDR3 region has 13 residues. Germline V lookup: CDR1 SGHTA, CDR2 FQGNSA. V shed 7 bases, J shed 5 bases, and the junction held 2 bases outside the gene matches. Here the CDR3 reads CASNLAGGDTQYF. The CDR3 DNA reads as TGTGCCAGCAACCTAGCGGGAGGAGATACGCAGTATTTT.

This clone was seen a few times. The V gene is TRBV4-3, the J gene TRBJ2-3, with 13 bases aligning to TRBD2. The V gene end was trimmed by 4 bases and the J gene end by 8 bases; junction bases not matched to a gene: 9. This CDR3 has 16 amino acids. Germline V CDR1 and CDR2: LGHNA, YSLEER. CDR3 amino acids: CASSPLLAGGPGTQYF. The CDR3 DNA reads TGCGCCAGCAGCCCCCTACTAGCGGGAGGGCCGGGTACGCAGTATTTT.

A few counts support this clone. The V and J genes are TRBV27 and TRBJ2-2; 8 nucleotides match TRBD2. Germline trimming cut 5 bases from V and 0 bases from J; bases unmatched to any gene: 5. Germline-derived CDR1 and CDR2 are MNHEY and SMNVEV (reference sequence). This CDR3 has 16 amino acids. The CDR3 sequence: CASSPVAGSNTGELFF. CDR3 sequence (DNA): TGTGCCAGCAGTCCTGTAGCGGGATCGAACACCGGGGAGCTGTTTTTT.

In nucleotides, the CDR3 is TGTGCCAGCAACAGGGGGAGAGACAGTAGCTCCTACAATGAGCAGTTCTTC. Its translation: CASNRGRDSSSYNEQFF. The chain combines TRBV5-4 with TRBJ2-1; TRBD1 matches 8 bases. V trimming: 6 bases; J trimming: 0 bases; junction bases outside the gene matches: 11. Germline CDR1 reads SGHNT; CDR2 reads YYREEE (reference sequence). The CDR3 runs 17 residues.

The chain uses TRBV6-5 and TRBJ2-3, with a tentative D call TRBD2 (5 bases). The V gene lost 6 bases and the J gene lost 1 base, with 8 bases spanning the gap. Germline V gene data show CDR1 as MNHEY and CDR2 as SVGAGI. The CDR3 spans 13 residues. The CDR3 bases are TGTGCCAGCAGATTGGAGGGCACAGATACGCAGTATTTT. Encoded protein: CASRLEGTDTQYF.

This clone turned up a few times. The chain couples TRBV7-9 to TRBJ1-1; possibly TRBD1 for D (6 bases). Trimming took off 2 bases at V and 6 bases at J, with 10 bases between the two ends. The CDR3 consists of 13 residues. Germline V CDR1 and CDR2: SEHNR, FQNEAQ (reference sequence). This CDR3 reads CASSLQGRAEAFF. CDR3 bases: TGTGCCAGCAGCTTACAGGGGCGAGCTGAAGCTTTCTTT.

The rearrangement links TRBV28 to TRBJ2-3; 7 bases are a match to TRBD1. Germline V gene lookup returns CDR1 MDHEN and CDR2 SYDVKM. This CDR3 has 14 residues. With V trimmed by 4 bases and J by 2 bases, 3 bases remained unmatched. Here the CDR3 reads CASSSTGVTDTQYF. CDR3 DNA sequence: TGTGCCAGCAGTTCCACAGGGGTCACAGATACGCAGTATTTT.

The CDR3 spells CASSFGQPSNEQFF. The CDR3 DNA reads as TGCGCCAGCAGTTTTGGACAGCCTTCCAATGAGCAGTTCTTC. V and J are TRBV5-1 and TRBJ2-1; D is possibly TRBD1 (6 bases). V was cut by 5 bases and J by 6 bases, with 15 bases left in between. The CDR3 loop spans 14 amino acids. Germline CDR1 SGHRS, CDR2 YFSETQ.

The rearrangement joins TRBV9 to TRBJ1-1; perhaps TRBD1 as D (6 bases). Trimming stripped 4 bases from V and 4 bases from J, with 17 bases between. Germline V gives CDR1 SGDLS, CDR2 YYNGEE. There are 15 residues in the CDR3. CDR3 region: CASSSLGRGGTEAFF. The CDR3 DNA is TGTGCCAGCAGCTCCTTGGGCAGGGGCGGCACTGAAGCTTTCTTT. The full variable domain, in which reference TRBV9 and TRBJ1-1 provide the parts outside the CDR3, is DSGVTQTPKHLITATGQRVTLRCSPRSGDLSVYWYQQSLDQGLQFLIQYYNGEERAKGNILERFSAQQFPDLHSELNLSSLELGDSALYFCASSSLGRGGTEAFFGQGTRLTVV.